Sequencing of this TCR beta chain was carried out in a study of radiotherapy plus CTLA-4 blockade in lung cancer. Whole-study results and caveats: After radiotherapy and ipilimumab, tumor-derived clones expanded in peripheral blood. Strongest reported response predictors: early blood clone changes and post-radiation interferon-beta.

Sequencing was performed with immunoSEQ multiplex PCR; in TCRdb, only in-frame clones are kept and a portion is missing. The table lists 65,000 to 100,000 clones, 83% of them singletons. Worth noting for this clone: The antigen is undetermined.

V was shortened by 0 bases and J by 13 bases, with 13 bases between the two germline ends. This CDR3 is 14 amino acids long. Germline V gives CDR1 SGHVS, CDR2 FQNEAQ. The sequenced sample was peripheral blood, obtained from a patient treated with radiotherapy plus ipilimumab. The TCR was taken from a human donor with non-small cell lung cancer who had stable disease on radiotherapy plus ipilimumab. The rearrangement links TRBV7-8 to TRBJ1-6; no reliable D call. The CDR3: CASSLAGGPGPLHF. In DNA, the CDR3 is TGTGCCAGCAGCTTAGCAGGTGGTCCGGGGCCCCTCCACTTT.